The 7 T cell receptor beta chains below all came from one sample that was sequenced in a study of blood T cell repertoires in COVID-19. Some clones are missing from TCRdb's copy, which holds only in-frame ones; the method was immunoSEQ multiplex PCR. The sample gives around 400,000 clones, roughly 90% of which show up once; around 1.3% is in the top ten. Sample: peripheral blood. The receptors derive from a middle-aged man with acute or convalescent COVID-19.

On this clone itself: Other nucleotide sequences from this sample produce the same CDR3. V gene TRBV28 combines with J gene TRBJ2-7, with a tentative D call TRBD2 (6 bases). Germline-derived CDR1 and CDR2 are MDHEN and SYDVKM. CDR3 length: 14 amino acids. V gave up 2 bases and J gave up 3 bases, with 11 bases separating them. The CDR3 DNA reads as TGTGCCAGCAGTTTAGCAGGAGGGAGCTACGAGCAGTACTTC. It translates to CASSLAGGSYEQYF. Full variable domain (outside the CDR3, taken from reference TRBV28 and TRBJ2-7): DVKVTQSSRYLVKRTGEKVFLECVQDMDHENMFWYRQDPGLGLRLIYFSYDVKMKEKGDIPEGYSVSREKKERFSLILESASTNQTSMYLCASSLAGGSYEQYFGPGTRLTVT.

The chain's CDR3 is CASSQNFGQGIGQPQHF. The CDR3 nucleotides read TGTGCCAGCAGCCAAAACTTCGGACAGGGGATAGGTCAGCCCCAGCATTTT. The rearrangement links TRBV3-1 (or the pseudogene TRBV3-2) to TRBJ1-5, with 9 bases fitting TRBD1. CDR1 is LGHDT, CDR2 YNNKEL, per germline (reference sequence). CDR3 length: 17 amino acids. V dropped 2 bases and J dropped 6; count of bases not matched to a gene: 11.

DNA of the CDR3: TGTGCCAGCAGCTTAGCGAGGACTAGCGGGGGCCAGTACCAAGAGACCCAGTACTTC. Its translation: CASSLARTSGGQYQETQYF. This chain links TRBV7-8 with TRBJ2-5; 13 nucleotides align to TRBD2. Germline V CDR1 and CDR2: SGHVS, FQNEAQ. Trimming cost V 0 bases and J 0 bases; bases outside gene matches: 7. The CDR3 extends over 19 amino acids.

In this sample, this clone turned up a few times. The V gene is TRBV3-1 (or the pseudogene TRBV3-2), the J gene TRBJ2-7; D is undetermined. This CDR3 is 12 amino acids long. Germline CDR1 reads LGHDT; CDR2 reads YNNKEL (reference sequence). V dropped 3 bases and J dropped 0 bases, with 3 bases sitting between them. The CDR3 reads CASSQYSYEQYF. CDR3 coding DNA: TGTGCCAGCAGCCAGTACTCCTACGAGCAGTACTTC.

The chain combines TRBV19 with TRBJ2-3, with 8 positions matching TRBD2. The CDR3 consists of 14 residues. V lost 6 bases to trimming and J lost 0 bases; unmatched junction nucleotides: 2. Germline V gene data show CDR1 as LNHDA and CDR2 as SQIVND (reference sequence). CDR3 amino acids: CASRRTSSTDTQYF. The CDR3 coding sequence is TGTGCCAGTAGGAGGACTAGCAGCACAGATACGCAGTATTTT. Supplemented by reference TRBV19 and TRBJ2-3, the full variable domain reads DGGITQSPKYLFRKEGQNVTLSCEQNLNHDAMYWYRQDPGQGLRLIYYSQIVNDFQKGDIAEGYSVSREKKESFPLTVTSAQKNPTAFYLCASRRTSSTDTQYFGPGTRLTVL.

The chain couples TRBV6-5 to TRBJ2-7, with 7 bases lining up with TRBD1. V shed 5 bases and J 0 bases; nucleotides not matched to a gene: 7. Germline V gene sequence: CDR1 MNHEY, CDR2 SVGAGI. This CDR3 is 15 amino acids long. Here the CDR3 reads CASSQRGDSSYEQYF. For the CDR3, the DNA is TGTGCCAGCAGTCAAAGAGGGGACAGCTCCTACGAGCAGTACTTC.

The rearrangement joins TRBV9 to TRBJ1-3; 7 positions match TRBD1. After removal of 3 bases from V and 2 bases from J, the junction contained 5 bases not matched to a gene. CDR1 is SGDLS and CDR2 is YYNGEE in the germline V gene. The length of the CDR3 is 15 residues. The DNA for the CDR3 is TGTGCCAGCAGCGCAGGGGGATACACTGGAAACACCATATATTTT. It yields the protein CASSAGGYTGNTIYF.